This T cell receptor (beta chain) emerged from a study of OX40 agonist ivuxolimab in advanced cancers. As for the study in general: The dose-escalation group included hepatocellular carcinoma, melanoma, renal cell carcinoma and head and neck cancer. One hepatocellular carcinoma and a couple of cutaneous melanoma patients partially responded. Study-level findings and limits: CD4+ and CD8+ T cells in blood underwent clonal expansion by week 6 at 0.1 to 3.0 mg/kg.

Germline lookup yields CDR1 SGHRS and CDR2 YFSETQ. There are 14 residues in the CDR3. Between the trimmed V and J ends, which lost 4 bases and 0 bases, there was a span of 10 bases. TCRdb's copy holds only in-frame clones and misses some; the assay was immunoSEQ multiplex PCR. This sample has nearly 55,000 clones; more than 85% occur once, and the top ten carry around 1.4%. Note on this clone: Its target is not known.

The sequence came from an adult with an advanced solid tumor such as melanoma, head and neck, liver or kidney cancer. V and J are TRBV5-1 and TRBJ1-2, with D maybe TRBD1 (5 bases). This material consisted of CD4+ or CD8+ T cells sorted from blood, taken in a trial of the OX40 agonist ivuxolimab. The CDR3 nucleotides read TGCGCCAGCAGCGTGGACAAAGCTAACTATGGCTACACCTTC. Translated: CASSVDKANYGYTF.